Shown below are 29 T cell receptor beta chains from a single sample sequenced in a study of technical replicates of blood from a few donors. Only in-frame clones appear in the TCRdb table, and some are missing; sequencing was by immunoSEQ multiplex PCR. This table holds about 94,000 clones, about 94% found once. The source material was T cells isolated from PBMCs. Receptors originate from a human donor in good health.

The chain uses TRBV5-1 and TRBJ2-5; 7 positions agree with TRBD1. The germline CDR1 and CDR2 sequences are SGHRS and YFSETQ. This CDR3 has 14 residues. Losses at the gene ends were 4 bases for V and 2 bases for J; bases not matched to a gene: 5. DNA for the CDR3: TGCGCCAGCAGCACACAGGGGAGACAAGAGACCCAGTACTTC. It translates to CASSTQGRQETQYF.

The rearrangement links TRBV5-6 to TRBJ2-7, with unresolved D. Trimming took off 0 bases at V and 0 bases at J, with 13 bases between the two ends. CDR1 and CDR2 from the germline V gene are SGHDT and YYEEEE. CDR3 length: 16 amino acids. In DNA form, the CDR3 reads TGTGCCAGCAGCTTGGCTTACGAACAGAACTCCTACGAGCAGTACTTC. This codes for CASSLAYEQNSYEQYF. Full variable domain (missing parts from reference TRBV5-6 and TRBJ2-7): DAGVTQSPTHLIKTRGQQVTLRCSPKSGHDTVSWYQQALGQGPQFIFQYYEEEERQRGNFPDRFSGHQFPNYSSELNVNALLLGDSALYLCASSLAYEQNSYEQYFGPGTRLTVT.

This rearrangement joins TRBV28 to TRBJ2-1, with TRBD1 matching over 9 bases. CDR1 and CDR2 (germline): MDHEN, SYDVKM. Trimming cost V 6 bases and J 4 bases; bases outside gene matches: 7. CDR3 size: 15 residues. The CDR3 coding sequence is TGTGCCAGCAGCCCCCCCGGACAGGGGTACAATGAGCAGTTCTTC. Residues: CASSPPGQGYNEQFF.

The chain employs TRBV4-1 and TRBJ1-1, with 8 bases aligning to TRBD1. Germline trimming cut 5 bases from V and 4 bases from J; bases unmatched to any gene: 12. Germline V gene data show CDR1 as MGHRA and CDR2 as YSYEKL. There are 16 residues in the CDR3. The CDR3 protein is CASSYLRDRGRTEAFF. CDR3 DNA sequence: TGCGCCAGCAGCTATCTGAGAGACAGGGGACGCACTGAAGCTTTCTTT.

V gene TRBV6-5 combines with J gene TRBJ2-7; D remains unclear. CDR1 and CDR2 (germline): MNHEY, SVGAGI. The CDR3 loop spans 14 amino acids. The CDR3 region is CASSYGSRNYEQYF. CDR3 DNA: TGTGCGAGTTCGTACGGGTCAAGAAACTACGAGCAGTACTTC.

Notes on this clone: Germline and junction disagree at one end, which may indicate a read error. The V gene is TRBV27, the J gene TRBJ2-7; possibly TRBD1 for D (6 bases). Germline CDR1 and CDR2: MNHEY and SMNVEV (reference sequence). The CDR3 length is 15 residues. CDR3: CATSLIGTSSYEQYF. CDR3 DNA: TGTGCCACCAGTCTCATTGGGACATCCTCCTACGAGCAGTACTTC.

The chain couples TRBV11-3 to TRBJ2-3; D perhaps matches TRBD1 (5 bases). V gave up 8 bases and J gave up 3 bases, with 12 bases separating them. This CDR3 has 13 amino acids. Germline values: CDR1 SGHNT, CDR2 YENEEA. The DNA for the CDR3 is TGTGCCAGCGCCACAGGAATGACAGATACGCAGTATTTT. It specifies CASATGMTDTQYF. Looking up the rest from reference TRBV11-3 and TRBJ2-3 gives the full variable domain: EAGVVQSPRYKIIEKKQPVAFWCNPISGHNTLYWYLQNLGQGPELLIRYENEEAVDDSQLPKDRFSAERLKGVDSTLKIQPAELGDSAVYLCASATGMTDTQYFGPGTRLTVL.

This chain joins TRBV7-9 and TRBJ1-4; 8 bases agree with TRBD1. The V gene's germline CDR1 is SEHNR and CDR2 FQNEAQ (reference sequence). CDR3 length equals 14 residues. V was clipped by 10 bases and J by 7 bases; unmatched bases: 11. The CDR3 loop reads CATPGSGGSEKLFF. In DNA form, the CDR3 reads TGTGCCACCCCCGGTTCAGGGGGCAGTGAAAAACTGTTTTTT.

V is TRBV10-2 and J is TRBJ2-7; 7 positions agree with TRBD2. Per the germline V gene, CDR1 is WSHSY and CDR2 is SAAADI. The V gene end was trimmed by 6 bases and the J gene end by 4 bases; junction bases not matched to a gene: 6. The CDR3 extends over 13 amino acids. CDR3 nucleotides: TGCGCCAGCAGCCAAACTAGCGAGTACGAGCAGTACTTC. This codes for CASSQTSEYEQYF.

The chain carries TRBV13 and TRBJ2-1; no reliable D call. The CDR3 loop spans 11 amino acids. Trimming left V 3 bases short and J 7 bases short, with 4 bases between. Germline V gives CDR1 PRHDT, CDR2 FYEKMQ (reference sequence). This chain's CDR3 is CASSFLNEQFF. The CDR3 DNA sequence: TGTGCCAGCAGCTTTCTAAATGAGCAGTTCTTC.

The sample holds one count of this clone. The V call is TRBV4-1, the J call TRBJ2-3; TRBD2 matches at 12 bases. Germline assignment: CDR1 MGHRA and CDR2 YSYEKL. The CDR3 loop spans 15 amino acids. Losses at the gene ends were 4 bases for V and 4 bases for J; bases not matched to a gene: 3. The CDR3 DNA reads as TGCGCCAGCAGCCCGGGACTAGCGGGCCCAGATACGCAGTATTTT. Its translation is CASSPGLAGPDTQYF.

The rearrangement joins TRBV5-1 to TRBJ2-5; 8 bases fit TRBD1. The V gene end was trimmed by 1 base and the J gene end by 1 base; junction bases not matched to a gene: 9. The germline gives CDR1 SGHRS, CDR2 YFSETQ. The CDR3 is 17 residues long. CDR3 residues: CASSLPFGQGSQETQYF. Written as DNA, the CDR3 is TGCGCCAGCAGCTTGCCCTTCGGACAGGGATCCCAAGAGACCCAGTACTTC.

This sequence joins TRBV6-1 and TRBJ1-1; D is perhaps TRBD1 (6 bases). Germline assignment: CDR1 MNHNS and CDR2 SASEGT. V was clipped by 3 bases and J by 7 bases, with 12 bases between them. The CDR3 loop spans 13 amino acids. The CDR3 loop is CASSDPGHSEAFF. DNA of the CDR3: TGTGCCAGCAGTGATCCGGGACACAGTGAAGCTTTCTTT.

The genes are TRBV4-1 and TRBJ1-3; 7 bases agree with TRBD1. V shed 1 base and J 2 bases; nucleotides not matched to a gene: 5. The V gene's germline CDR1 is MGHRA and CDR2 YSYEKL. The CDR3 spans 16 residues. This chain's CDR3 is CASSQADRLTGNTIYF. The CDR3 DNA sequence: TGCGCCAGCAGCCAAGCGGACAGGCTAACTGGAAACACCATATATTTT.

The chain joins TRBV5-1 to TRBJ2-1, with TRBD2 matching over 8 bases. V lost 0 bases, J lost 4 bases, and 9 bases stayed unmatched. In germline, CDR1 is SGHRS, CDR2 YFSETQ. The CDR3 runs 17 residues. This chain's CDR3 is CASSLASLSSGYNEQFF. The CDR3 DNA reads as TGCGCCAGCAGCTTGGCCAGTTTGTCTAGCGGGTACAATGAGCAGTTCTTC.

The chain uses TRBV5-5 and TRBJ1-2, with 7 positions matching TRBD1. With 4 bases clipped from V and 3 bases from J, the junction kept 6 bases outside the gene matches. The CDR3 totals 14 residues. Germline V gives CDR1 SGHKS, CDR2 YYEKEE (reference sequence). The CDR3 region is CASSRQGSDYGYTF. DNA for the CDR3: TGTGCCAGCAGCCGACAGGGATCAGACTATGGCTACACCTTC.

The gene calls are TRBV27 and TRBJ2-7; D is perhaps TRBD1 (5 bases). This CDR3 region has 16 residues. V lost 0 bases to trimming and J lost 3 bases, with 15 bases between them. From germline, CDR1 is MNHEY and CDR2 SMNVEV (reference sequence). CDR3 sequence (DNA): TGTGCCAGCAGTTTATCAGATGGGGCTGACAGCTACGAGCAGTACTTC. Its translation is CASSLSDGADSYEQYF.

The chain recombines TRBV5-6 with TRBJ1-1; possibly TRBD1 for D (6 bases). The V end was cut by 2 bases, the J end by 6 bases, with 8 bases between. The CDR3 is 12 amino acids. Germline CDR1 reads SGHDT; CDR2 reads YYEEEE. The CDR3, as DNA: TGTGCCAGCAGCTTAGGGGGACCTGAAGCTTTCTTT. This codes for CASSLGGPEAFF.

The rearrangement uses TRBV13 and TRBJ2-3; 8 bases map to TRBD2. This CDR3 is built from 16 residues. Germline-derived CDR1 and CDR2 are PRHDT and FYEKMQ (reference sequence). Trimming at V came to 4 bases and at J to 2 bases, leaving 8 bases not matched to a gene. The CDR3 nucleotides read TGTGCCAGCAGCTCCCTCCCGGGGGGGGACACAGATACGCAGTATTTT. It encodes CASSSLPGGDTDTQYF. The full variable domain, completed using reference TRBV13 and TRBJ2-3, is AAGVIQSPRHLIKEKRETATLKCYPIPRHDTVYWYQQGPGQDPQFLISFYEKMQSDKGSIPDRFSAQQFSDYHSELNMSSLELGDSALYFCASSSLPGGDTDTQYFGPGTRLTVL.

This chain uses TRBV6-5 with TRBJ1-2; 8 bases align to TRBD1. V lost 5 bases, J lost 6 bases, and 5 bases stayed unmatched. The CDR3 extends over 13 amino acids. Looked up from germline, CDR1 is MNHEY and CDR2 is SVGAGI. The CDR3 reads CASSLQGANGYTF. Here the CDR3 DNA reads TGTGCCAGCAGTCTCCAGGGGGCGAATGGCTACACCTTC.

V gene TRBV27 combines with J gene TRBJ1-4; D is possibly TRBD1 (6 bases). The CDR3 consists of 14 residues. Germline values: CDR1 MNHEY, CDR2 SMNVEV (reference sequence). Trimming cost V 5 bases and J 5 bases, with 12 bases left between them. Written as DNA, the CDR3 is TGTGCCAGCAGTCCACAGGGCGAAAATGAAAAACTGTTTTTT. This codes for CASSPQGENEKLFF.

The chain joins TRBV19 to TRBJ1-3; 8 positions agree with TRBD1. Germline values: CDR1 LNHDA, CDR2 SQIVND (reference sequence). V shed 7 bases and J 4 bases; nucleotides not matched to a gene: 12. The CDR3 covers 16 residues. Here the CDR3 reads CASTKARGRGGNTIYF. CDR3 nucleotides: TGTGCCAGTACCAAAGCCAGGGGGCGGGGAGGAAACACCATATATTTT.

The chain has TRBV19 and TRBJ1-1; 7 bases map to TRBD1. The CDR3 runs to 14 residues. Germline assignment: CDR1 LNHDA and CDR2 SQIVND (reference sequence). V dropped 8 bases and J dropped 5; count of bases not matched to a gene: 11. CDR3 DNA: TGTGCCAGTGGGAGGACAGGAGGAGGGACTGAAGCTTTCTTT. Translation: CASGRTGGGTEAFF.

The J gene is TRBJ2-7, the V gene TRBV19, with D perhaps matching TRBD1 (6 bases). The CDR3 has 16 residues. Germline V lookup: CDR1 LNHDA, CDR2 SQIVND (reference sequence). V was shortened by 6 bases and J by 3 bases, with 21 bases between the two germline ends. The CDR3 spells CASSSKVQGTSYEQYF. DNA for the CDR3: TGTGCCAGTAGCTCCAAGGTTCAGGGGACGAGCTACGAGCAGTACTTC.

The rearrangement uses TRBV6-5 and TRBJ1-1; the D gene is possibly TRBD1 (5 bases). Between the trimmed V and J ends, which lost 7 bases and 4 bases, there was a span of 16 bases. CDR1 is MNHEY, CDR2 SVGAGI, per germline. The CDR3 has 14 residues. The CDR3 region is CASMGLSGGTEAFF. The CDR3 coding sequence is TGTGCCAGCATGGGGCTTTCGGGGGGCACTGAAGCTTTCTTT.

The chain links TRBV5-1 to TRBJ2-7, with a possible D match to TRBD1 (6 bases). V was clipped by 3 bases and J by 0 bases, with 13 bases between them. This CDR3 comprises 15 residues. Germline values: CDR1 SGHRS, CDR2 YFSETQ. CDR3 sequence (DNA): TGCGCCAGCAGCTACCAATCAGGGGTCTCCTACGAGCAGTACTTC. It encodes CASSYQSGVSYEQYF.

The chain uses TRBV6-1 and TRBJ1-5; 12 bases are shared with TRBD1. The germline CDR1 and CDR2 sequences are MNHNS and SASEGT. V gave up 1 base and J gave up 7 bases; unmatched junction bases: 8. The CDR3 has 17 residues. The CDR3 reads CASSEVGDRGLRQPQHF. The CDR3 region has the DNA TGTGCCAGCAGTGAAGTTGGGGACAGGGGGCTTCGCCAGCCCCAGCATTTT.

The rearrangement joins TRBV7-9 to TRBJ2-3; 8 bases map to TRBD2. This CDR3 has 14 residues. Germline V gene sequence: CDR1 SEHNR, CDR2 FQNEAQ (reference sequence). The V and J ends lost 5 bases and 2 bases, in that order; junction bases with no gene match: 3. CDR3 DNA sequence: TGTGCCAGCAGCCGGACTAGCTCCACAGATACGCAGTATTTT. This codes for CASSRTSSTDTQYF. The full variable domain, in which reference TRBV7-9 and TRBJ2-3 provide the parts outside the CDR3, is DTGVSQNPRHKITKRGQNVTFRCDPISEHNRLYWYRQTLGQGPEFLTYFQNEAQLEKSRLLSDRFSAERPKGSFSTLEIQRTEQGDSAMYLCASSRTSSTDTQYFGPGTRLTVL.

The V gene is TRBV14, the J gene TRBJ2-5; tentatively, D is TRBD1 (5 bases). V was trimmed by 1 base and J by 5 bases, leaving 5 bases between them. The CDR3 spans 12 residues. Germline loops: CDR1 SGHDN, CDR2 FVKESK. Here the CDR3 DNA reads TGTGCCAGCAGCCAAGGGGGCGAGACCCAGTACTTC. Translation: CASSQGGETQYF.